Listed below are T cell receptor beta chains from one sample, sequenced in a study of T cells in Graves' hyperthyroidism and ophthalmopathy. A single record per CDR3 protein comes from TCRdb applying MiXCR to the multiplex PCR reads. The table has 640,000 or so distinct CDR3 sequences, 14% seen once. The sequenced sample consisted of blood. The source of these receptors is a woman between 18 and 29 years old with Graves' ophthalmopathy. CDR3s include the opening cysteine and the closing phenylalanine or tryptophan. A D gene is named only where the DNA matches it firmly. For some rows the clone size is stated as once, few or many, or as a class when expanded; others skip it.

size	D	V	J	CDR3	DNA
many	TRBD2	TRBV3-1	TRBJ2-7	CASSQGLAGSHYEQYF	TGTGCCAGCAGCCAAGGCCTAGCGGGGTCCCACTACGAGCAGTACTTC
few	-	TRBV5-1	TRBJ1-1	CASSLAGPPQTTEAFF	TGCGCCAGCAGCTTGGCGGGGCCCCCGCAGACCACTGAAGCTTTCTTT
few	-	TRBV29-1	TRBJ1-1	CSHMAGDTEAFF	TGCAGCCACATGGCAGGGGACACTGAAGCTTTCTTT
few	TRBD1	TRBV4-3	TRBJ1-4	CASSQGTGDINEKLFF	TGCGCCAGCAGCCAAGGGACAGGGGATATAAATGAAAAACTGTTTTTT
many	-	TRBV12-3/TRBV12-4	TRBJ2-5	CASSFTEGAQYF	TGTGCCAGCAGTTTTACAGAGGGGGCCCAGTACTTC
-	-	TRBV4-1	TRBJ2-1	CASSQVGTYNEQFF	TGCGCCAGCAGCCAAGTCGGGACATACAATGAGCAGTTCTTC
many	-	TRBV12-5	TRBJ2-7	CASGRTGEMYEQYF	TGTGCTAGTGGCAGGACGGGAGAGATGTACGAGCAGTACTTC
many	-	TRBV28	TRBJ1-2	CASSLVRHRAFYGYTF	TGTGCCAGCAGTTTGGTTCGGCACAGGGCGTTTTATGGCTACACCTTC
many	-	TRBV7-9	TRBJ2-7	CASSLGPPNSYEQYF	TGTGCCAGCAGCTTGGGACCGCCAAATTCCTACGAGCAGTACTTC
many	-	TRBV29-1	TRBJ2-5	CSVGRGGQETQYF	TGCAGCGTTGGCAGGGGGGGCCAAGAGACCCAGTACTTC
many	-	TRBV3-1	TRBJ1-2	CASSQESGTGYTF	TGTGCCAGCAGCCAAGAATCAGGTACTGGCTACACCTTC
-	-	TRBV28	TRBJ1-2	CASSPPGPYGYTF	TGTGCCAGCAGTCCCCCAGGGCCGTATGGCTACACCTTC
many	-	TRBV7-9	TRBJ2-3	CASSLRPPPDTQYF	TGTGCCAGCAGCTTACGACCCCCCCCAGATACGCAGTATTTT
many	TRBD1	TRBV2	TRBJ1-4	CASGRTGEDEKLFF	TGTGCCAGCGGCAGGACAGGGGAGGATGAAAAACTGTTTTTT
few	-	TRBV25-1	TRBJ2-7	CASSAFGMGASDYEQYF	TGTGCCAGCAGTGCGTTCGGAATGGGAGCTAGCGACTACGAGCAGTACTTC
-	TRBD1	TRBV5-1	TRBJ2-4	CASSSNRGLGAKNIQYF	TGCGCCAGCAGCTCAAACAGGGGGCTAGGGGCCAAAAACATTCAGTACTTC
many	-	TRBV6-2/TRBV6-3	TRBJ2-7	CASSYSRSTYEQYF	TGTGCCAGCAGTTACTCGAGGTCCACCTACGAGCAGTACTTC
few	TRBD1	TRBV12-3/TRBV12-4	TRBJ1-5	CASSFGGGRPQHF	TGTGCCAGCAGTTTCGGAGGGGGCCGGCCCCAGCATTTT
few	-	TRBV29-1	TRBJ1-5	CSVERDVGQPQHF	TGCAGCGTTGAAAGGGACGTGGGTCAGCCCCAGCATTTT
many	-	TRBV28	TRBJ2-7	CASSAGTESSYEQYF	TGTGCCAGCAGTGCCGGGACGGAGAGCTCCTACGAGCAGTACTTC
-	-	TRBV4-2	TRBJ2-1	CASSQGDRLFNEQFF	TGTGCCAGCAGCCAAGGAGACAGGTTGTTCAATGAGCAGTTCTTC
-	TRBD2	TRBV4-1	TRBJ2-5	CASSPIGGREREKLGETQYF	TGCGCCAGCAGCCCCATCGGCGGGAGAGAACGGGAAAAGCTCGGGGAGACCCAGTACTTC
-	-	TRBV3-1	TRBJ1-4	CASSQGGDGEKLFF	TGTGCCAGCAGCCAAGGCGGGGACGGCGAAAAACTGTTTTTT
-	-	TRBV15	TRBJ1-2	CTTSRGGIDYGYTF	TGTACCACCAGCAGAGGGGGGATTGACTATGGCTACACCTTC
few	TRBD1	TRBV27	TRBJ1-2	CASSLSGTGGANYGYTF	TGTGCCAGCAGTTTGTCCGGGACAGGGGGCGCAAACTATGGCTACACCTTC
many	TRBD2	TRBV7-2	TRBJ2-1	CASSYLAGGLNEQFF	TGTGCCAGCAGCTACTTAGCGGGAGGTTTAAATGAGCAGTTCTTC
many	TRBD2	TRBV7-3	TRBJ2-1	CASSLWGREGNEQFF	TGTGCCAGCAGCTTATGGGGGCGGGAGGGCAATGAGCAGTTCTTC
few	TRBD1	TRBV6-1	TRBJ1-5	CASSELGQGELPQHF	TGTGCCAGCAGTGAATTGGGACAGGGGGAATTGCCCCAGCATTTT
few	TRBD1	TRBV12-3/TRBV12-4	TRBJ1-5	CASSPPTGEEPQHF	TGTGCCAGCAGTCCGCCGACAGGGGAGGAGCCCCAGCATTTT
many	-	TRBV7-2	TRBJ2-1	CASSLGGRPDNEQFF	TGTGCCAGCAGCTTAGGGGGAAGGCCGGACAATGAGCAGTTCTTC
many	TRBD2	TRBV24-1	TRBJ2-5	CATNDRGLAGGRETQYF	TGTGCCACCAATGACCGCGGACTAGCGGGAGGTAGAGAGACCCAGTACTTC
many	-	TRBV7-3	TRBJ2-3	CASSSAGTDTQYF	TGTGCCAGCAGCTCTGCGGGCACAGATACGCAGTATTTT
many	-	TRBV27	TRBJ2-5	CASSPMVGGQETQYF	TGTGCCAGCAGCCCAATGGTGGGTGGCCAAGAGACCCAGTACTTC
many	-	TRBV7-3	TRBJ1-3	CASSTTHVQGSSGNTIYF	TGTGCCAGCAGCACAACACACGTACAGGGAAGCTCTGGAAACACCATATATTTT
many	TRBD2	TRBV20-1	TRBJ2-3	CSARDPFSGGSTDTQYF	TGCAGTGCTAGAGATCCCTTTAGCGGGGGGAGCACAGATACGCAGTATTTT
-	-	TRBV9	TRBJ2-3	CASSPPVGATGADMQYF	TGTGCCAGCTCACCACCGGTTGGGGCCACAGGCGCAGATATGCAGTATTTT
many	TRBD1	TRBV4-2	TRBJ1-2	CASSPRQGADYGYTF	TGTGCCAGCAGCCCCCGACAGGGTGCTGACTATGGCTACACCTTC
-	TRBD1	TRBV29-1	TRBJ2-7	CSGRTGAEQYF	TGCAGCGGCAGGACAGGGGCCGAGCAGTACTTC
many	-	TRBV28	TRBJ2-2	CASSLWGGKDPGELFF	TGTGCCAGCAGTTTATGGGGCGGGAAGGACCCCGGGGAGCTGTTTTTT
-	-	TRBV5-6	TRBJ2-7	CASSSPLLDDEQYF	TGTGCCAGCAGCTCGCCTTTATTGGACGACGAGCAGTACTTC
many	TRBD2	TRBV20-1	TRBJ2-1	CSALGLAGAREQFF	TGCAGTGCACTCGGACTAGCGGGAGCTCGAGAGCAGTTCTTC
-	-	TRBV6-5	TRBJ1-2	CASSYFAGSRYGYTF	TGTGCCAGCAGTTACTTCGCGGGATCTCGCTATGGCTACACCTTC
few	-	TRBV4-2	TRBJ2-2	CASSQEKSGTGELFF	TGTGCCAGCAGCCAAGAAAAATCAGGCACCGGGGAGCTGTTTTTT
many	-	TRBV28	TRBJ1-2	CASSFVGTPLNYGYTF	TGTGCCAGCAGTTTCGTCGGGACCCCTTTGAACTATGGCTACACCTTC
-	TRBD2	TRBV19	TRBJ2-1	CASSSLAGDRDEQFF	TGTGCCAGTAGCTCCCTAGCGGGAGATAGGGATGAGCAGTTCTTC
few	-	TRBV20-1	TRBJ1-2	CSARDNRIDTF	TGCAGTGCTAGAGATAACAGGATCGATACCTTC
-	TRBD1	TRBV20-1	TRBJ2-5	CSASFTGGQETQYF	TGCAGTGCTAGCTTTACAGGGGGCCAGGAGACCCAGTACTTC
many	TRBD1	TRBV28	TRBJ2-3	CASSSSPLGQGTDTQYF	TGTGCCAGCAGCTCGTCCCCTCTTGGACAGGGCACAGATACGCAGTATTTT
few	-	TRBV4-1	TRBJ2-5	CASSQDRGETQYF	TGCGCCAGCAGCCAAGATCGAGGAGAGACCCAGTACTTC
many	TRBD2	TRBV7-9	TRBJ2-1	CASSFSTSGRGEQFF	TGTGCCAGCAGCTTTTCGACTAGCGGGAGGGGTGAGCAGTTCTTC
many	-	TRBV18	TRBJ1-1	CASSSRDGTEAFF	TGTGCCAGCTCATCCCGGGACGGCACTGAAGCTTTCTTT
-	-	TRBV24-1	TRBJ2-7	CATSDPRALGEQYF	TGTGCCACCAGTGATCCTAGGGCGTTGGGCGAGCAGTACTTC
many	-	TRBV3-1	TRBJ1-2	CASSQLDRNYGYTF	TGTGCCAGCAGCCAACTCGACAGGAACTATGGCTACACCTTC
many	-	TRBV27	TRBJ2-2	CASSPRPPGTGELFF	TGTGCCAGCAGTCCCCGACCCCCTGGCACCGGGGAGCTGTTTTTT
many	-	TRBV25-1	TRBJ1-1	CASSEISQGRHGGNTEAFF	TGTGCCAGCAGTGAAATCTCGCAGGGGCGACACGGTGGGAACACTGAAGCTTTCTTT
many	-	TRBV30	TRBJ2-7	CAWRGISLYEQYF	TGTGCCTGGAGAGGTATCAGCCTTTACGAGCAGTACTTC